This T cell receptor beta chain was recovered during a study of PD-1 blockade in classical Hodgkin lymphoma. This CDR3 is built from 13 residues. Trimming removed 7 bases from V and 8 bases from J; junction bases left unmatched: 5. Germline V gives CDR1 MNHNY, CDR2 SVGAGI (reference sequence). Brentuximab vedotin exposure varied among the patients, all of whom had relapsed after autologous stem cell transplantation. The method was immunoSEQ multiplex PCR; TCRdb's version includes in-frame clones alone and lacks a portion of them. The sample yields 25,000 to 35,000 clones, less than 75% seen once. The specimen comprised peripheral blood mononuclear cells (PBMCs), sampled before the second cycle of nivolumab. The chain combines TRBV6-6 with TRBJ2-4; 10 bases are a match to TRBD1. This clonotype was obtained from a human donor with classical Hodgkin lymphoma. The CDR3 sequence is CASISGQGYIQYF. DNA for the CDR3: TGTGCCAGCATCTCGGGACAGGGGTACATTCAGTACTTC.